Each of the 15 T cell receptor beta chains below was sequenced from the same sample in a study of identical twins. TCRdb re-derived calls from the 5' RACE reads in MiXCR, one entry per CDR3 protein. The repertoire consists of over 250,000 distinct CDR3 sequences, with more than 8% occurring once and the leading ten covering approximately 6.6%. These data were also reused for a study on yellow fever vaccine responses in identical twins.

Sequencing was carried out using CD8+ T cells sorted from blood. All receptors derive from a woman aged 18-35 years in good health.

The chain joins TRBV4-3 to TRBJ2-7; D possibly corresponds to TRBD2 (6 bases). Germline V gene sequence: CDR1 LGHNA, CDR2 YSLEER. The CDR3 loop spans 17 amino acids. The ends were cut back, 0 bases at V and 2 bases at J, with 17 bases in the middle. The chain's CDR3 is CASSQDQVAGLTYEQYF. The CDR3 DNA reads TGCGCCAGCAGCCAAGATCAAGTCGCGGGGTTGACCTACGAGCAGTACTTC.

This clonotype was seen at least ten times. The V gene is TRBV12-3 or TRBV12-4, the J gene TRBJ2-7, with D possibly being TRBD2 (6 bases). The CDR3 consists of 13 residues. Trimming cost V 5 bases and J 6 bases, with 14 bases left between them. This CDR3 is CASSPGPGGEQYF. CDR3 nucleotides: TGTGCCAGCAGTCCCGGCCCCGGGGGCGAGCAGTACTTC.

The chain combines TRBV9 with TRBJ2-3; either TRBD1 or TRBD2 may fit D (5 bases each). CDR1 and CDR2 from the germline V gene are SGDLS and YYNGEE. Trimming pared 4 bases from V and 4 bases from J, leaving 16 bases between. The CDR3 covers 15 residues. CDR3 protein: CASSNLGAPADTQYF. Written as DNA, the CDR3 is TGTGCCAGCAGCAACCTCGGGGCCCCGGCAGATACGCAGTATTTT.

The V call is TRBV5-1, the J call TRBJ2-7, with TRBD1 identical over 9 bases. The ends lost 0 bases at V and 3 bases at J; junction bases unmatched: 4. This CDR3 contains 15 residues. In germline, CDR1 is SGHRS, CDR2 YFSETQ. CDR3 DNA: TGCGCCAGCAGCTTGGGACAGGGGGGTATCTACGAGCAGTACTTC. This sequence encodes CASSLGQGGIYEQYF.

The chain carries TRBV7-8 and TRBJ2-5, with D uncertain. Germline CDR1 is SGHVS and CDR2 is FQNEAQ. Trimming shortened V by 5 bases and J by 1 base, and 14 bases separated the two germline ends. The CDR3 is 15 amino acids. CDR3 coding DNA: TGTGCCAGCAGCCCAGTCGCGGAATTCCAAGAGACCCAGTACTTC. Translated: CASSPVAEFQETQYF.

The chain employs TRBV6-2 or TRBV6-3 and TRBJ2-5; perhaps TRBD1 as D (5 bases). V lost 3 bases, J lost 2 bases, and 16 bases lay in between. Looked up from germline, CDR1 is MNHEY and CDR2 is SVGEGT. CDR3 size: 16 residues. Here the CDR3 reads CASSYLWGETQETQYF. Written as DNA, the CDR3 is TGTGCCAGCAGTTATTTGTGGGGCGAAACTCAAGAGACCCAGTACTTC.

The chain couples TRBV6-5 to TRBJ2-1, with 7 bases fitting TRBD2. With 4 bases clipped from V and 10 bases from J, the junction kept 4 bases outside the gene matches. The germline CDR1 and CDR2 sequences are MNHEY and SVGAGI. The CDR3 extends over 12 amino acids. In DNA, the CDR3 is TGTGCCAGCAGTTCCGCCGGGGGGGAGCAGTTCTTC. Amino acid sequence: CASSSAGGEQFF.

The chain has TRBV6-6 and TRBJ2-7; D gene ambiguous. Germline CDR1 MNHNY, CDR2 SVGAGI (reference sequence). The CDR3 sequence is 13 residues long. The V end was cut by 2 bases, the J end by 5 bases, with 10 bases between. CDR3 DNA sequence: TGTGCCAGCAGTTACACAGAAACCAACGAGCAGTACTTC. It codes for CASSYTETNEQYF.

J is TRBJ1-1 and V is TRBV7-8; 8 bases line up with TRBD1. The V segment lost 1 base and the J segment 0 bases; nucleotides outside the gene matches: 4. CDR1 SGHVS and CDR2 FQNEAQ come from the germline V gene. The CDR3 is 16 residues long. The CDR3 sequence is CASSLGDRPMNTEAFF. The CDR3 DNA sequence: TGTGCCAGCAGCTTAGGGGACAGGCCCATGAACACTGAAGCTTTCTTT.

This clonotype has more than one count but fewer than ten. V gene TRBV5-6 combines with J gene TRBJ2-1; possible D gene TRBD1, 6 bases. This CDR3 comprises 12 residues. The V end was cut by 4 bases, the J end by 14 bases, with 16 bases between. CDR1 is SGHDT and CDR2 is YYEEEE in the germline V gene. The CDR3 region has the DNA TGTGCCAGCAGCACGATACAGGGATTAAAGTTCTTC. It is translated as CASSTIQGLKFF. The full variable domain, with the rest looked up from reference TRBV5-6 and TRBJ2-1, is DAGVTQSPTHLIKTRGQQVTLRCSPKSGHDTVSWYQQALGQGPQFIFQYYEEEERQRGNFPDRFSGHQFPNYSSELNVNALLLGDSALYLCASSTIQGLKFFGPGTRLTVL.

The table lists this clonotype with many counts. CDR3 residues: CASSLVTGQDEQYF. CDR3 nucleotides: TGTGCCAGCAGCTTAGTAACAGGGCAGGACGAGCAGTACTTC. The V and J genes are TRBV7-9 and TRBJ2-7; D may be TRBD1 (6 bases). V was pared by 1 base and J by 5 bases, with 12 bases between. This CDR3 has 14 residues. The V gene's germline CDR1 is SEHNR and CDR2 FQNEAQ (reference sequence).

There are a few counts of this clonotype. The chain carries TRBV21-1 and TRBJ2-7; the D segment call TRBD2 is taken from the table without a DNA check. TRBV21-1 is a recognized pseudogene. The CDR3 has 13 amino acids. This chain's CDR3 is CASSGGRHYEQYF. CDR3 coding DNA: TGTGCCAGCAGCGGGGGACGGCACTACGAGCAGTACTTC.

This clonotype was counted a few times. This chain connects TRBV20-1 to TRBJ2-3; D is perhaps TRBD1 or TRBD2 (7 bases each). The germline CDR1 and CDR2 sequences are DFQATT and SNEGSKA (reference sequence). V lost 4 bases, J lost 5 bases, and 16 bases lay in between. The CDR3 is made up of 14 amino acids. The CDR3 loop reads CSATSGGGGDTQYF. The CDR3 coding sequence is TGCAGTGCTACTTCAGGGGGAGGGGGAGATACGCAGTATTTT.

This clonotype was counted only a few times. The V gene is TRBV2, the J gene TRBJ2-7; a weak D match, TRBD1 (6 bases). Germline-derived CDR1 and CDR2 are SNHLY and FYNNEI. This CDR3 is 13 amino acids long. V lost 8 bases and J lost 3, with 14 bases in between. CDR3 sequence (DNA): TGTGCCAGCCGCAGGGGTGGGGGCTACGAGCAGTACTTC. This gives the protein CASRRGGGYEQYF.

There are many counts of this clonotype. V usage is TRBV20-1 and J usage is TRBJ1-5, with D hard to call. This CDR3 region has 13 residues. CDR1 DFQATT and CDR2 SNEGSKA come from the germline V gene (reference sequence). V gave up 1 base and J gave up 2 bases, with 6 bases separating them. CDR3: CSARVLGNQPQHF. DNA for the CDR3: TGCAGTGCTAGAGTTTTGGGCAATCAGCCCCAGCATTTT.